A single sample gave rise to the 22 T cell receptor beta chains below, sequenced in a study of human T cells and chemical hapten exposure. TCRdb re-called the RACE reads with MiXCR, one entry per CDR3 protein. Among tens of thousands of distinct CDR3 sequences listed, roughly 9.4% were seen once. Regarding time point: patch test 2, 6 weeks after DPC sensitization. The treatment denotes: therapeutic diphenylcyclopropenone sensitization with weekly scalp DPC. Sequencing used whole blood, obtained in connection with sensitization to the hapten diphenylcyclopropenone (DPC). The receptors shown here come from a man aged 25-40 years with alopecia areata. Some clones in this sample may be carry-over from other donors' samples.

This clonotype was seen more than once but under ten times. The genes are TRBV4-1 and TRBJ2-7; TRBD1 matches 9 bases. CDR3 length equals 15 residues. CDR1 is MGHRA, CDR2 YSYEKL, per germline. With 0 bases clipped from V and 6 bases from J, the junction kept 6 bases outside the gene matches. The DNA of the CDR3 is TGCGCCAGCAGCCAAGACCCGGGACAGGGAATCGAGCAGTACTTC. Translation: CASSQDPGQGIEQYF.

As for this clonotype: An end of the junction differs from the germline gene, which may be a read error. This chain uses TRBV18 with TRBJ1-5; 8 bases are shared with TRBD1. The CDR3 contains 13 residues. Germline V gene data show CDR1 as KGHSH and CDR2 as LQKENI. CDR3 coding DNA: TGTGCCAACTCATCGACAGGGGATCAGCCCCAGCATTTT. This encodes CANSSTGDQPQHF.

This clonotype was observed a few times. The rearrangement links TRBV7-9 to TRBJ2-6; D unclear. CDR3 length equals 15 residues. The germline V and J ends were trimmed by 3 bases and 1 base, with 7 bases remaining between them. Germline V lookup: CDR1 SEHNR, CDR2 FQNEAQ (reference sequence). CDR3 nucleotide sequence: TGTGCCAGCAGCTTTGAGGATTCTGGGGCCAACGTCCTGACTTTC. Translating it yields CASSFEDSGANVLTF.

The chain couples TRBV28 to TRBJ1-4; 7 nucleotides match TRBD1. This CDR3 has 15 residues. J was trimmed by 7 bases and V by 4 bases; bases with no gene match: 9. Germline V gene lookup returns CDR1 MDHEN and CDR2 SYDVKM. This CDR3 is CASSSAHRGGEKLFF. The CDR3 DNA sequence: TGTGCCAGCAGTTCGGCTCACAGGGGTGGTGAAAAACTGTTTTTT. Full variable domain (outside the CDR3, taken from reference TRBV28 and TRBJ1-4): DVKVTQSSRYLVKRTGEKVFLECVQDMDHENMFWYRQDPGLGLRLIYFSYDVKMKEKGDIPEGYSVSREKKERFSLILESASTNQTSMYLCASSSAHRGGEKLFFGSGTQLSVL.

The CDR3 region is CASSPATGSYEQYF. The CDR3 DNA sequence: TGTGCCAGCAGTCCCGCGACAGGATCCTACGAGCAGTACTTC. The chain joins TRBV6-2 or TRBV6-3 to TRBJ2-7; TRBD1 is a possible D gene (6 bases). Germline V gene lookup returns CDR1 MNHEY and CDR2 SVGEGT. This CDR3 region has 14 residues. Trimming stripped 5 bases from V and 1 base from J, with 12 bases between.

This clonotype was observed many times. The CDR3, as DNA: TGTGCCAGCAGTTATGGGATTGAAGCTTTCTTT. It encodes CASSYGIEAFF. The rearrangement uses TRBV6-5 and TRBJ1-1; no clear D. Between the trimmed V and J ends, which lost 3 bases and 7 bases, there was a span of 6 bases. The CDR3 runs to 11 residues. Germline loops: CDR1 MNHEY, CDR2 SVGAGI.

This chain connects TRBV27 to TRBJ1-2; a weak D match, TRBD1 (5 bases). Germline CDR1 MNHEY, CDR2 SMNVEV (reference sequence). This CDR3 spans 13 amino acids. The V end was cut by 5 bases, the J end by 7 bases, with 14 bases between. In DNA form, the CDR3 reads TGTGCCAGCAGTCTGGGGCGCCACTCTGGCTACACCTTC. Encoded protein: CASSLGRHSGYTF.

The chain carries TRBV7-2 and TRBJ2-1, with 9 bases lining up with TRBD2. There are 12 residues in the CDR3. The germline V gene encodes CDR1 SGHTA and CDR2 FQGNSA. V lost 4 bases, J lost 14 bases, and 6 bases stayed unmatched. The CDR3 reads CASSSREGGKFF. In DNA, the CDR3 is TGTGCCAGCAGCTCGCGGGAGGGCGGAAAGTTCTTC.

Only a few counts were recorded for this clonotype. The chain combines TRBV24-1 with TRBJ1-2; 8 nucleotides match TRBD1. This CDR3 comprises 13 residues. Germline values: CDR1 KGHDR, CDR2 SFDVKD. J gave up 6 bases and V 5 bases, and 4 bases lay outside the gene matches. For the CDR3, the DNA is TGTGCCACCAGTGGCAGGGGGCTTAATGGCTACACCTTC. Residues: CATSGRGLNGYTF.

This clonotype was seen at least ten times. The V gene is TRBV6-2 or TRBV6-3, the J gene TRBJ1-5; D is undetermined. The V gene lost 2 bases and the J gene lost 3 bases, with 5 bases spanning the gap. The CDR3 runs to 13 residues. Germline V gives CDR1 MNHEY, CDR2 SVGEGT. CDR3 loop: CASSYDNNQPQHF. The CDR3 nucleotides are TGTGCCAGCAGTTACGACAACAATCAGCCCCAGCATTTT.

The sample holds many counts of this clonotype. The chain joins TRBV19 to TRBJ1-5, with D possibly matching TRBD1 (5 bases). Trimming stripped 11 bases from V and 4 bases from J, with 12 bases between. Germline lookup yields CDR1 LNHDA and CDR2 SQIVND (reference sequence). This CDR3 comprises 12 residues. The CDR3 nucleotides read TGTGCCTCCCAACGGGGGAATCAGCCCCAGCATTTT. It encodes CASQRGNQPQHF.

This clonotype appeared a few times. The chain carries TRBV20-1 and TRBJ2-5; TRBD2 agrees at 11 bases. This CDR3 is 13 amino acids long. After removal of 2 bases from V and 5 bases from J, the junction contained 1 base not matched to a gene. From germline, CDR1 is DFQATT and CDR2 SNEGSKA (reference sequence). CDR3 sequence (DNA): TGCAGTGCTAGACCTAGCGGGAGGGAGACCCAGTACTTC. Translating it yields CSARPSGRETQYF.

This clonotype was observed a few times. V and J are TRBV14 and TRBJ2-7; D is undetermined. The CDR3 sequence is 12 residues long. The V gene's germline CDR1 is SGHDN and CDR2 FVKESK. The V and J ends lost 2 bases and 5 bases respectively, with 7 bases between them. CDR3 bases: TGTGCCAGCAGCCAAATAAATGACGAGCAGTACTTC. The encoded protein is CASSQINDEQYF. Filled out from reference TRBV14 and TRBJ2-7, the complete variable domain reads EAGVTQFPSHSVIEKGQTVTLRCDPISGHDNLYWYRRVMGKEIKFLLHFVKESKQDESGMPNNRFLAERTGGTYSTLKVQPAELEDSGVYFCASSQINDEQYFGPGTRLTVT.

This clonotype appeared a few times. The CDR3 here is CASSTSGRAYNEQFF. CDR3 bases: TGTGCCAGCAGCACTAGCGGGAGGGCCTACAATGAGCAGTTCTTC. This sequence joins TRBV7-2 and TRBJ2-1; 13 bases line up with TRBD2. Germline CDR1 and CDR2: SGHTA and FQGNSA. V shed 5 bases, J shed 2 bases, and the junction held 0 bases outside the gene matches. This CDR3 is built from 15 residues.

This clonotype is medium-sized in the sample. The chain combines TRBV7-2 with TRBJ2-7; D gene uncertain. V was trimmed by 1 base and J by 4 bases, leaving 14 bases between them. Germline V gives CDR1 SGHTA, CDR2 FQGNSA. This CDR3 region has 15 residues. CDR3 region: CASSLGLGINYEQYF. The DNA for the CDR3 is TGTGCCAGCAGCTTAGGCTTAGGAATCAATTACGAGCAGTACTTC.

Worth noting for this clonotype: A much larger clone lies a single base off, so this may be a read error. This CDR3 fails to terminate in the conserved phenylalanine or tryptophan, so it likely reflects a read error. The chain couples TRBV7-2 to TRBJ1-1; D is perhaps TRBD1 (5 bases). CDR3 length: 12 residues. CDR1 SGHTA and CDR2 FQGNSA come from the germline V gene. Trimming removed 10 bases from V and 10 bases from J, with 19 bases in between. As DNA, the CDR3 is TGTGCCATCCGTCTCTCCGAGGGACGAGCTTTCTCT. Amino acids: CAIRLSEGRAFS.

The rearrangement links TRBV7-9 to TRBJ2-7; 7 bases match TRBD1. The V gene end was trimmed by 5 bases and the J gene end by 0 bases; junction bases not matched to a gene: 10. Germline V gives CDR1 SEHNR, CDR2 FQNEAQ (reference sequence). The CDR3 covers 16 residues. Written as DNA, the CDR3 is TGTGCCAGCAGCAATTACGATGGACAGGACTCCTACGAGCAGTACTTC. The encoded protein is CASSNYDGQDSYEQYF.

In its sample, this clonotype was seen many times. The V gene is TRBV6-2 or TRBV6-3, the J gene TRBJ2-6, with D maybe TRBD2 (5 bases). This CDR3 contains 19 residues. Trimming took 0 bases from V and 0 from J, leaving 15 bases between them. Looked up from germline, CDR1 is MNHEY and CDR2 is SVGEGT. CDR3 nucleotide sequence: TGTGCCAGCAGTTACTCCCCCCTTCAGCGGTACTCTGGGGCCAACGTCCTGACTTTC. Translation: CASSYSPLQRYSGANVLTF.

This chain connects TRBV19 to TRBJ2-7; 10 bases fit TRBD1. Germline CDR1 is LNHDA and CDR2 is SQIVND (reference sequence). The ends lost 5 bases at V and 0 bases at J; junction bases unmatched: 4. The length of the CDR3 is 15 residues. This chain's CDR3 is CASSPRTGGSYEQYF. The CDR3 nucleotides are TGTGCCAGTAGTCCCAGGACAGGGGGCTCCTACGAGCAGTACTTC.

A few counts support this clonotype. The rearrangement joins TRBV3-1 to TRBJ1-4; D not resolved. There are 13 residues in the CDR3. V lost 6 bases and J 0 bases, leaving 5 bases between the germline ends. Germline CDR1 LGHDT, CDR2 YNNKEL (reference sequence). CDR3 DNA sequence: TGTGCCAGCAGGGCTGCAACTAATGAAAAACTGTTTTTT. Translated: CASRAATNEKLFF.

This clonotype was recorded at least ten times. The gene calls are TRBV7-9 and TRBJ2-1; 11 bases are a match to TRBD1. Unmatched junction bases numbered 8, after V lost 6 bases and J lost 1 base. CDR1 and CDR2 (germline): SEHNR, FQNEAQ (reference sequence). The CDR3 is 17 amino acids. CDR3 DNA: TGTGCCAGCAGTTTCCCCCGGGACAGGGGGTCCTACAATGAGCAGTTCTTC. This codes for CASSFPRDRGSYNEQFF.

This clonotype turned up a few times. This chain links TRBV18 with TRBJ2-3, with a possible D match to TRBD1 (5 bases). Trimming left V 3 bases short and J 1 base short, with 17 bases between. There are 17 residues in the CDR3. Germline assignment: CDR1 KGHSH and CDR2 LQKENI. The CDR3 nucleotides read TGTGCCAGCTCACCGGAAATGTACCAGGGTGGCACAGATACGCAGTATTTT. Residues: CASSPEMYQGGTDTQYF.